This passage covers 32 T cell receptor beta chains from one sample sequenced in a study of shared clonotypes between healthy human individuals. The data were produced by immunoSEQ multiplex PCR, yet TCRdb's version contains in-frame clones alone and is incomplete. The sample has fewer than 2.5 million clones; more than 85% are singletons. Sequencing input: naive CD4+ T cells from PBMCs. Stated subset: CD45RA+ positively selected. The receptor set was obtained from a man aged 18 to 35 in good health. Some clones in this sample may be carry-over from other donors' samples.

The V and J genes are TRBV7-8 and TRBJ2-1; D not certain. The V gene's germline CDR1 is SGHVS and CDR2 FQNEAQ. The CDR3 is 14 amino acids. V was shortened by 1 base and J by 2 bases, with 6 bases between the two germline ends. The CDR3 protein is CASSLETTYNEQFF. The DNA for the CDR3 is TGTGCCAGCAGCTTAGAAACTACCTACAATGAGCAGTTCTTC.

CDR3: CASSPGTGVGYTF. Written as DNA, the CDR3 is TGTGCCAGCAGTCCGGGGACAGGGGTCGGCTACACCTTC. The chain combines TRBV7-9 with TRBJ1-2; 10 bases match TRBD1. From germline, CDR1 is SEHNR and CDR2 FQNEAQ (reference sequence). V gave up 6 bases and J gave up 8 bases; unmatched junction bases: 6. The length of the CDR3 is 13 residues.

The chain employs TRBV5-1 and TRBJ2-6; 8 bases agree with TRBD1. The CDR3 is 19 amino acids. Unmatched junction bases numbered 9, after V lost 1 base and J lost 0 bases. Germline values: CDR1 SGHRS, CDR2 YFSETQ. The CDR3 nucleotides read TGCGCCAGCAGCTTGCCCGCCAGGGGGCGCCTCTCTGGGGCCAACGTCCTGACTTTC. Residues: CASSLPARGRLSGANVLTF.

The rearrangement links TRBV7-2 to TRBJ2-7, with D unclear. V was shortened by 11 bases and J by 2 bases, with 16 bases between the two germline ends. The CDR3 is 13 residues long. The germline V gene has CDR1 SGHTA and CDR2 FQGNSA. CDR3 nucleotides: TGTGCCGGCTCTATAGCCTCCACCTACGAGCAGTACTTC. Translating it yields CAGSIASTYEQYF.

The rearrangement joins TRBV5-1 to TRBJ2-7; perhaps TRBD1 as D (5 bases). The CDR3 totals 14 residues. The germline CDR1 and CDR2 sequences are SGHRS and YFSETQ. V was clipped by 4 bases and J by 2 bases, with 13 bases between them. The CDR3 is CASSLRQPPYEQYF. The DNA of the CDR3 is TGCGCCAGCAGCCTTCGACAGCCTCCCTACGAGCAGTACTTC. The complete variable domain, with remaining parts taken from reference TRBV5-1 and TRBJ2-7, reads KAGVTQTPRYLIKTRGQQVTLSCSPISGHRSVSWYQQTPGQGLQFLFEYFSETQRNKGNFPGRFSGRQFSNSRSEMNVSTLELGDSALYLCASSLRQPPYEQYFGPGTRLTVT.

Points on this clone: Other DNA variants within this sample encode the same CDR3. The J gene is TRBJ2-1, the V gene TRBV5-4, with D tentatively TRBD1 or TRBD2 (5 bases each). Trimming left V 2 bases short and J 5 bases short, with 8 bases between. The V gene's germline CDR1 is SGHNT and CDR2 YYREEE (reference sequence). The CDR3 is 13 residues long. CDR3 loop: CASSLVGDNEQFF. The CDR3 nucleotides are TGTGCCAGCAGCTTAGTGGGGGACAATGAGCAGTTCTTC.

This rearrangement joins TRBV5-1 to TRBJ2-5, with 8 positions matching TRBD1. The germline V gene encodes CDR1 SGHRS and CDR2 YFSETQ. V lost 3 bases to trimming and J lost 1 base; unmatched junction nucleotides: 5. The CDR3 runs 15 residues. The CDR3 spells CASSSATGAQETQYF. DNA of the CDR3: TGCGCCAGCAGCTCCGCGACAGGGGCCCAAGAGACCCAGTACTTC.

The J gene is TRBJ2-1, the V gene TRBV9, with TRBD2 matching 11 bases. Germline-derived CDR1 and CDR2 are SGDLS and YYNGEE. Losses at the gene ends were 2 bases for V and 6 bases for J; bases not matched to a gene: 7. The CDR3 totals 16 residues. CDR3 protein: CASSVRASGRSNEQFF. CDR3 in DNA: TGTGCCAGCAGCGTCCGAGCTAGCGGGAGGTCCAATGAGCAGTTCTTC. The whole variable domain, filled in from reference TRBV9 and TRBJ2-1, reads DSGVTQTPKHLITATGQRVTLRCSPRSGDLSVYWYQQSLDQGLQFLIQYYNGEERAKGNILERFSAQQFPDLHSELNLSSLELGDSALYFCASSVRASGRSNEQFFGPGTRLTVL.

As DNA, the CDR3 is TGTGCCAGCAGCGTAGCGGCTAGCGGGAGGATACAAGAGACCCAGTACTTC. It is translated as CASSVAASGRIQETQYF. This sequence joins TRBV9 and TRBJ2-5; TRBD2 aligns across 11 bases. Unmatched junction bases numbered 6, after V lost 0 bases and J lost 2 bases. Per germline, CDR1 SGDLS and CDR2 YYNGEE. The CDR3 is 17 amino acids.

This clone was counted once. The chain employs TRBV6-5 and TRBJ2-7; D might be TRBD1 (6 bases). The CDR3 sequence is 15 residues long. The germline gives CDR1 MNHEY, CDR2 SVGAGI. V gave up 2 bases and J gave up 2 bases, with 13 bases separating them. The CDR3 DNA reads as TGTGCCAGCAGTTACACATGGGGACAAACCTACGAGCAGTACTTC. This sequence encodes CASSYTWGQTYEQYF.

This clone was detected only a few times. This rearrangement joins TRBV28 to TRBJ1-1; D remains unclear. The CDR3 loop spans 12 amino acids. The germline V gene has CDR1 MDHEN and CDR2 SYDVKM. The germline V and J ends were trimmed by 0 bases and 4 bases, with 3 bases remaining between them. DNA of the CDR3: TGTGCCAGCAGTTTATGGGCCACTGAAGCTTTCTTT. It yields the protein CASSLWATEAFF.

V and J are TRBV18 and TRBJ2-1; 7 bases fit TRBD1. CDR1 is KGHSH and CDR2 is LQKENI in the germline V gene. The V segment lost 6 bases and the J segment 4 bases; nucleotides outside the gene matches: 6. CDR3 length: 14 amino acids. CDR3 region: CASSGSGQYNEQFF. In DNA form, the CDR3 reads TGTGCCAGCTCCGGGTCGGGACAGTACAATGAGCAGTTCTTC.

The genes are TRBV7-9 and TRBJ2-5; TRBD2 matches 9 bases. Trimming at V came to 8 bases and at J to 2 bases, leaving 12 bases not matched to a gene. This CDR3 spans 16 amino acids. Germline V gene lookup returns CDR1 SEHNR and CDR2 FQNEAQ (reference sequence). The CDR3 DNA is TGTGCCAGCCCCCCCCAGGCTAGCGGGATTCAAGAGACCCAGTACTTC. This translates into CASPPQASGIQETQYF. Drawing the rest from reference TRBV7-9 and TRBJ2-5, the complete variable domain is DTGVSQNPRHKITKRGQNVTFRCDPISEHNRLYWYRQTLGQGPEFLTYFQNEAQLEKSRLLSDRFSAERPKGSFSTLEIQRTEQGDSAMYLCASPPQASGIQETQYFGPGTRLLVL.

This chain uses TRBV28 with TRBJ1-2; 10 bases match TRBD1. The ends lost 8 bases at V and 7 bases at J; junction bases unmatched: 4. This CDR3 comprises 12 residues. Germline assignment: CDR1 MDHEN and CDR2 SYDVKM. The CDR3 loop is CASWGQGFGYTF. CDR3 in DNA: TGTGCCAGCTGGGGACAGGGGTTTGGCTACACCTTC.

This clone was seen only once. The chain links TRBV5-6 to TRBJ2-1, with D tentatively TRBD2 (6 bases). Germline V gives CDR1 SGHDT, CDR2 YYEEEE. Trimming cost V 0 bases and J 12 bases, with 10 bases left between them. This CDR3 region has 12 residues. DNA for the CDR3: TGTGCCAGCAGCTTGGAATCGCGGGGGCAGTTCTTC. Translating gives CASSLESRGQFF.

CDR3 bases: TGTGCCAGCAGCCGACTTACAGGTAGCACAGATACGCAGTATTTT. Its protein is CASSRLTGSTDTQYF. This chain uses TRBV11-2 with TRBJ2-3, with D maybe TRBD1 (5 bases). The CDR3 runs 15 residues. CDR1 SGHAT and CDR2 FQNNGV come from the germline V gene. Trimming cost V 5 bases and J 0 bases, with 12 bases left between them.

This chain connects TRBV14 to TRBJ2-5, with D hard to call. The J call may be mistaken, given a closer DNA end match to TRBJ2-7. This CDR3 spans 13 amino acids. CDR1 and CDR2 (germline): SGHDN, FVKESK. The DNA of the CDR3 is TGTGCCAGCAGCCAAGTAACTTTCTACGAGCAGTACTTC. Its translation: CASSQVTFYEQYF.

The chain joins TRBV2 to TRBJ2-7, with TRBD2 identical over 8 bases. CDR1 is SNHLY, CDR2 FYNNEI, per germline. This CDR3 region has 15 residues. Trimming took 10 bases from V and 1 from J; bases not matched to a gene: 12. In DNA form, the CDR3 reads TGTGCCAATGTACGTCCACTAGCGGCGTCCTACGAGCAGTACTTC. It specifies CANVRPLAASYEQYF.

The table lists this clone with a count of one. The CDR3 reads CASSLEFRLAKYNEQFF. In DNA, the CDR3 is TGCGCCAGCAGCTTGGAGTTCCGACTAGCGAAATACAATGAGCAGTTCTTC. The chain carries TRBV5-1 and TRBJ2-1, with 8 bases fitting TRBD2. Germline-derived CDR1 and CDR2 are SGHRS and YFSETQ. The CDR3 is 17 amino acids. J gave up 4 bases and V 0 bases, and 9 bases lay outside the gene matches.

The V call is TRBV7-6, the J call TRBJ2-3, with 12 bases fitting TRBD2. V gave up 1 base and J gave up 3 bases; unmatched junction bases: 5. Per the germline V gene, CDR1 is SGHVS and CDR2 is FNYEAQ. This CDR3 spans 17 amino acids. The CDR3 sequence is CASSLGVLAGGTDTQYF. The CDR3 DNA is TGTGCCAGCAGCTTAGGGGTCCTAGCGGGGGGGACAGATACGCAGTATTTT.

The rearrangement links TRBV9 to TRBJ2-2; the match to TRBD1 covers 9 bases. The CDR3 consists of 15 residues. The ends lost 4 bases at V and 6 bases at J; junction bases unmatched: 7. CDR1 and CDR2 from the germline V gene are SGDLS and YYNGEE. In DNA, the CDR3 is TGTGCCAGCAGCAAGACGGACAGGGGAGCCGGGGAGCTGTTTTTT. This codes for CASSKTDRGAGELFF.

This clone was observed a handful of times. Here the CDR3 reads CASSLGTQGTEAFF. DNA of the CDR3: TGTGCCAGCAGCTTAGGGACCCAGGGGACTGAAGCTTTCTTT. This rearrangement joins TRBV7-9 to TRBJ1-1, with D tentatively TRBD1 (6 bases). Trimming stripped 1 base from V and 5 bases from J, with 11 bases between. The CDR3 covers 14 residues. CDR1 and CDR2 from the germline V gene are SEHNR and FQNEAQ (reference sequence).

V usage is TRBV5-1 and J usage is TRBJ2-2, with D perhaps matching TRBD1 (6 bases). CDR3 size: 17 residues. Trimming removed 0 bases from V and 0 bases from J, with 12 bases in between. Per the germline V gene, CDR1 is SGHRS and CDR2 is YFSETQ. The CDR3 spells CASSLGSGAANTGELFF. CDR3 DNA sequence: TGCGCCAGCAGCTTGGGTTCAGGGGCCGCGAACACCGGGGAGCTGTTTTTT.

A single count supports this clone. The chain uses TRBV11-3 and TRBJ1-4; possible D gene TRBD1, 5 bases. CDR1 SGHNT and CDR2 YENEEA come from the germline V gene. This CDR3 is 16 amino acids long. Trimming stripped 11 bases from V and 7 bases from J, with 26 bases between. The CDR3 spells CAGTQGESAGCEKLFF. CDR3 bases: TGTGCCGGGACTCAGGGTGAGTCGGCAGGATGTGAAAAACTGTTTTTT.

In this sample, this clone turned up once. The CDR3 reads CASSQDGRVSSYEQYF. The DNA for the CDR3 is TGCGCCAGCAGCCAAGATGGCAGGGTGAGCTCCTACGAGCAGTACTTC. The V and J genes are TRBV4-1 and TRBJ2-7, with a possible D match to TRBD1 (5 bases). The V end was cut by 0 bases, the J end by 0 bases, with 12 bases between. The length of the CDR3 is 16 residues. Per the germline V gene, CDR1 is MGHRA and CDR2 is YSYEKL.

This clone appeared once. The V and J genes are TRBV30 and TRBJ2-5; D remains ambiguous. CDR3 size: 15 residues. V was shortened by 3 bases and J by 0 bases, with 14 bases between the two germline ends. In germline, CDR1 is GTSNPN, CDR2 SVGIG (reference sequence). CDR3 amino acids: CAWRQIKTHQETQYF. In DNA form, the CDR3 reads TGTGCCTGGAGACAGATAAAAACCCACCAAGAGACCCAGTACTTC.

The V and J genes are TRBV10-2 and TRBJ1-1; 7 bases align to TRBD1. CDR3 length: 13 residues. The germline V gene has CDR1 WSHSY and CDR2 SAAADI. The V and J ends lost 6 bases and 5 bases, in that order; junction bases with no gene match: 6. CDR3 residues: CASRLDRPTEAFF. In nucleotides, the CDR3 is TGCGCCAGCAGATTGGACAGGCCAACTGAAGCTTTCTTT.

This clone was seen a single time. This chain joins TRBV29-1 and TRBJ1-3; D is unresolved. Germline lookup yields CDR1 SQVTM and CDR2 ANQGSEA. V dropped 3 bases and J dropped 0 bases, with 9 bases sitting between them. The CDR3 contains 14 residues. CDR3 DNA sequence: TGCAGCGTTGATCGTTTCAGCTCTGGAAACACCATATATTTT. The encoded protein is CSVDRFSSGNTIYF.

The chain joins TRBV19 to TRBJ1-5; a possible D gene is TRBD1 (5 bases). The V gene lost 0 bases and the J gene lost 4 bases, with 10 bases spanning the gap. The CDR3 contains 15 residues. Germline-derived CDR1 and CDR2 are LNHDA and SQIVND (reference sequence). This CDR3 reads CASSIDRWGNQPQHF. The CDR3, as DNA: TGTGCCAGTAGTATAGATCGGTGGGGGAATCAGCCCCAGCATTTT.

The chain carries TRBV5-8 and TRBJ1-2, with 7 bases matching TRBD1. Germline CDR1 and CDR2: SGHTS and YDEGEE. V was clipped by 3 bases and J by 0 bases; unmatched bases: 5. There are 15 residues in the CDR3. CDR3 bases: TGTGCCAGCAGCTCGGGACAGCTAGCTAACTATGGCTACACCTTC. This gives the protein CASSSGQLANYGYTF.

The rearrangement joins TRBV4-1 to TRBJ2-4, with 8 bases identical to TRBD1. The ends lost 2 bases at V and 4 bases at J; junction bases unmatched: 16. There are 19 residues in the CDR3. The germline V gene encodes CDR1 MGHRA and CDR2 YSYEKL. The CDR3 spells CASSQSPSQGARVKNIQYF. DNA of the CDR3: TGCGCCAGCAGCCAAAGCCCGAGTCAGGGGGCGAGGGTGAAAAACATTCAGTACTTC.

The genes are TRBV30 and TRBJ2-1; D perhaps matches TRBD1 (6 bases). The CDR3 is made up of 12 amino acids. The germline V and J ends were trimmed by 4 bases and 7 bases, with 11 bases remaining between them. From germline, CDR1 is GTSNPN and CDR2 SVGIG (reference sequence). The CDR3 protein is CAWIETGNEQFF. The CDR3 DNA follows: TGTGCCTGGATCGAGACAGGAAATGAGCAGTTCTTC.